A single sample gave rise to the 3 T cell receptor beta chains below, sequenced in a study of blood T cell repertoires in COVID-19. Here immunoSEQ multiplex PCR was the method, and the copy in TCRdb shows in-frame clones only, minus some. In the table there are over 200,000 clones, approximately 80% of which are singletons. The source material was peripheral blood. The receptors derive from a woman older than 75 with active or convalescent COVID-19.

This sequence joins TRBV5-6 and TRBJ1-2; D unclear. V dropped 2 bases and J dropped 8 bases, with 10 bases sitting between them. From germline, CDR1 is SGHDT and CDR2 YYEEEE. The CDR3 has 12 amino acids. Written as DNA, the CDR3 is TGTGCCAGCAGCTTATGGGGAGAAGGCTACACCTTC. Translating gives CASSLWGEGYTF.

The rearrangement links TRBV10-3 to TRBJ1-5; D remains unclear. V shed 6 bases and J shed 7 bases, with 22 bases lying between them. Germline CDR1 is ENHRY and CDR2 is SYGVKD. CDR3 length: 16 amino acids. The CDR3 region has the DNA TGTGCCATCAGCGACCCAACGGTGGGCCCCGGACAGCCCCAGCATTTT. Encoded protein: CAISDPTVGPGQPQHF.

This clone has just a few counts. The CDR3 DNA is TGTGCCAGCAGCTCGGGCCTTTACGGGGGGTCCCTCCACTTT. Its translation: CASSSGLYGGSLHF. The chain uses TRBV5-6 and TRBJ1-6; perhaps TRBD1 as D (5 bases). This CDR3 is built from 14 residues. CDR1 is SGHDT, CDR2 YYEEEE, per germline. Trimming stripped 3 bases from V and 14 bases from J, with 18 bases between.